The 20 T cell receptor beta chains below come from one sample, sequenced in a study of long-term antiretroviral therapy in people with HIV. This was the immunoSEQ v3.0 assay at survey level. Using immunoSEQ multiplex PCR, the repertoire was profiled, and TCRdb retains in-frame clones only, with some absent. The sample records some 15,000 clones, 65% to 85% being singletons. The material was unsorted PBMCs, obtained less than 1.3 years before starting antiretroviral therapy. The origin of the receptors is a young man with HIV.

The rearrangement links TRBV7-7 to TRBJ2-7, with TRBD2 identical over 8 bases. This CDR3 has 15 amino acids. The germline V gene has CDR1 SSHAT and CDR2 FNYEAQ (reference sequence). J lost 1 base, V lost 2 bases, and 4 bases had no gene match. For the CDR3, the DNA is TGTGCCAGCAGCTTATCAGCGGGGGTGTCCTACGAGCAGTACTTC. It translates to CASSLSAGVSYEQYF.

In this sample, this clone turned up once. The V call is TRBV6-5, the J call TRBJ2-2; D is perhaps TRBD1 (5 bases). Germline V lookup: CDR1 MNHEY, CDR2 SVGAGI. Trimming took 6 bases from V and 3 from J, leaving 8 bases between them. The CDR3 totals 13 residues. The CDR3 sequence is CASRTRDTGELFF. The CDR3 DNA reads TGTGCCAGCAGGACCAGGGACACCGGGGAGCTGTTTTTT.

This chain joins TRBV7-9 and TRBJ1-4; 7 bases fit TRBD1. Per germline, CDR1 SEHNR and CDR2 FQNEAQ (reference sequence). There are 15 residues in the CDR3. V shed 1 base and J 8 bases; nucleotides not matched to a gene: 7. The CDR3 protein is CASSLGDSLYEKLFF. Here the CDR3 DNA reads TGTGCCAGCAGCTTAGGGGACAGCCTTTACGAAAAACTGTTTTTT.

This sequence joins TRBV6-5 and TRBJ1-1, with 8 bases identical to TRBD1. This CDR3 is built from 14 residues. CDR1 MNHEY and CDR2 SVGAGI come from the germline V gene. The V segment lost 6 bases and the J segment 1 base; nucleotides outside the gene matches: 4. CDR3 nucleotide sequence: TGTGCCAGCAGCTACGGACAGGGGAACACTGAAGCTTTCTTT. Translating gives CASSYGQGNTEAFF.

V is TRBV28 and J is TRBJ2-7; perhaps D is TRBD1 or TRBD2 (5 bases each). There are 14 residues in the CDR3. V was pared by 5 bases and J by 6 bases, with 17 bases between. CDR1 is MDHEN, CDR2 SYDVKM, per germline. CDR3 amino acids: CASSTGTDLFEQYF. As DNA, the CDR3 is TGTGCCAGCAGTACCGGGACCGACTTGTTCGAGCAGTACTTC.

A few counts support this clone. V gene TRBV7-9 combines with J gene TRBJ2-2; 9 bases fit TRBD1. CDR1 is SEHNR and CDR2 is FQNEAQ in the germline V gene (reference sequence). Unmatched junction bases numbered 10, after V lost 8 bases and J lost 6 bases. The CDR3 consists of 15 residues. The CDR3 DNA follows: TGTGCCAGCTGTTACGGGACAGGGTTGGCCGGGGAGCTGTTTTTT. It translates to CASCYGTGLAGELFF.

This chain links TRBV7-8 with TRBJ1-4; 11 bases agree with TRBD1. The CDR3 consists of 16 residues. V lost 5 bases to trimming and J lost 7 bases; unmatched junction nucleotides: 9. Per the germline V gene, CDR1 is SGHVS and CDR2 is FQNEAQ. CDR3 bases: TGTGCCAGCAGCGGGCAAGGGACAGGGGGAAGTGAAAAACTGTTTTTT. Translating it yields CASSGQGTGGSEKLFF.

This chain joins TRBV7-3 and TRBJ2-3, with 14 bases that match TRBD2. This CDR3 spans 17 amino acids. CDR1 SGHTA and CDR2 FQGTGA come from the germline V gene. V gave up 4 bases and J gave up 5 bases; unmatched junction bases: 8. DNA for the CDR3: TGTGCCAGCAGCTCGACTAGCGGGAGGGCCAGAGGAGATACGCAGTATTTT. Translating it yields CASSSTSGRARGDTQYF.

The chain uses TRBV29-1 and TRBJ1-1; no clear D. The germline V gene encodes CDR1 SQVTM and CDR2 ANQGSEA. Between the trimmed V and J ends, which lost 4 bases and 4 bases, there was a span of 10 bases. The CDR3 sequence is 12 residues long. The CDR3 bases are TGCAGCGTTGCGCGGGGTACCACTGAAGCTTTCTTT. Translating gives CSVARGTTEAFF.

This clone was seen once. The rearrangement uses TRBV6-1 and TRBJ1-2; possible D gene TRBD1, 5 bases. Trimming left V 0 bases short and J 8 bases short, with 13 bases between. Germline lookup yields CDR1 MNHNS and CDR2 SASEGT. The CDR3 is made up of 14 amino acids. CDR3 region: CASSEAKGREGYTF. The CDR3 nucleotides are TGTGCCAGCAGTGAAGCGAAGGGCAGGGAAGGCTACACCTTC.

This clone was observed a few times. CDR3 sequence (DNA): TGTGCCAGCAGCCTCAGTCAGGGTAGTAATGAAAAACTGTTTTTT. Residues: CASSLSQGSNEKLFF. V is TRBV6-5 and J is TRBJ1-4; weak D call: TRBD1 (5 bases). Germline V gene data show CDR1 as MNHEY and CDR2 as SVGAGI. V was pared by 6 bases and J by 4 bases, with 15 bases between. The CDR3 is 15 amino acids.

The chain joins TRBV5-4 to TRBJ2-5; 11 nucleotides line up with TRBD2. CDR3 length equals 15 residues. Germline V gives CDR1 SGHNT, CDR2 YYREEE (reference sequence). V dropped 3 bases and J dropped 2; count of bases not matched to a gene: 3. The CDR3 sequence is CASSSGTSGQETQYF. The CDR3 DNA sequence: TGTGCCAGCAGCTCCGGGACTAGCGGACAAGAGACCCAGTACTTC.

CDR3 nucleotide sequence: TGTGCCAGCTCACCACGTGGGGGCCTCAACACCGGGGAGCTGTTTTTT. It yields the protein CASSPRGGLNTGELFF. The rearrangement joins TRBV18 to TRBJ2-2, with D possibly being TRBD1 (6 bases). V lost 1 base and J lost 2, with 11 bases in between. The CDR3 has 16 residues. Per the germline V gene, CDR1 is KGHSH and CDR2 is LQKENI.

This clone was seen only once. At one end the junction does not follow the germline gene, possibly because of a read error. The chain employs TRBV7-9 and TRBJ1-1; tentatively, D is TRBD1 (5 bases). Germline assignment: CDR1 SEHNR and CDR2 FQNEAQ (reference sequence). The CDR3 runs 16 residues. The CDR3 DNA follows: TGTGCCAGCAGCTTATTTCCCCCCCCGGACAACAATGAAGCTTTCTTT. Protein: CASSLFPPPDNNEAFF.

The chain combines TRBV6-1 with TRBJ2-7, with 7 bases lining up with TRBD1. With V trimmed by 6 bases and J by 4 bases, 6 bases remained unmatched. The CDR3 covers 13 residues. The germline gives CDR1 MNHNS, CDR2 SASEGT. CDR3 protein: CASRDRAWYEQYF. The DNA of the CDR3 is TGTGCCAGCAGAGACAGGGCATGGTACGAGCAGTACTTC.

The chain combines TRBV27 with TRBJ1-3; D is unresolved. Deletions cut 0 bases from V and 2 bases from J, with 8 bases between. The germline CDR1 and CDR2 sequences are MNHEY and SMNVEV (reference sequence). CDR3 length: 15 residues. CDR3 region: CASSLSSGAGNTIYF. CDR3 in DNA: TGTGCCAGCAGTTTATCATCCGGGGCTGGAAACACCATATATTTT.

The genes are TRBV7-2 and TRBJ2-2, with TRBD2 as a possible D gene (5 bases). The CDR3 loop spans 15 amino acids. V shed 0 bases and J shed 8 bases, with 13 bases lying between them. Germline CDR1 and CDR2: SGHTA and FQGNSA. The CDR3 DNA reads as TGTGCCAGCAGCTTAGCTCCCGGACTCGGGGGGGAGCTGTTTTTT. Translation: CASSLAPGLGGELFF.

The J gene is TRBJ2-3, the V gene TRBV19; TRBD2 agrees at 7 bases. The germline CDR1 and CDR2 sequences are LNHDA and SQIVND (reference sequence). V lost 4 bases, J lost 0 bases, and 10 bases stayed unmatched. CDR3 size: 17 residues. CDR3 protein: CASSSGGVTYSTDTQYF. Written as DNA, the CDR3 is TGTGCCAGTAGTAGCGGGGGAGTCACCTATAGCACAGATACGCAGTATTTT.

The rearrangement joins TRBV7-9 to TRBJ2-1; TRBD2 agrees at 7 bases. The CDR3 totals 15 residues. Losses at the gene ends were 6 bases for V and 1 base for J; bases not matched to a gene: 6. Germline CDR1 SEHNR, CDR2 FQNEAQ (reference sequence). The CDR3 sequence: CASSLDGGSYNEQFF. CDR3 sequence (DNA): TGTGCCAGCAGTTTGGACGGGGGGTCCTACAATGAGCAGTTCTTC.

The genes are TRBV7-3 and TRBJ2-1; TRBD2 aligns across 13 bases. CDR1 SGHTA and CDR2 FQGTGA come from the germline V gene. CDR3 length equals 19 residues. V lost 4 bases and J lost 2; bases outside the gene matches: 11. The CDR3 spells CASSSRGLAGTGTYNEQFF. In nucleotides, the CDR3 is TGTGCCAGCAGCTCTCGGGGACTAGCGGGGACCGGGACCTACAATGAGCAGTTCTTC.